Listed below are T cell receptor beta chains from one sample, sequenced in a study of OX40 agonist ivuxolimab in advanced cancers. Measured with immunoSEQ multiplex PCR; TCRdb has only the in-frame clones, and not every one. Here the sample spans approximately 100,000 clones, approximately 86% being singletons. Sequencing was performed on CD4+ or CD8+ T cells sorted from blood, taken in a trial of the OX40 agonist ivuxolimab. These receptors were obtained from an adult with an advanced solid tumor such as melanoma, head and neck, liver or kidney cancer. The CDR3 runs from the conserved cysteine through the conserved F or W. Each record gives: CDR3 DNA, CDR3 protein, clone size, J gene, V gene, D gene. D genes are given only for firm matches. A row's size may be missing; if present it is once, few, many or a size class.

TGTGCCAGTAGTACTGGGACCGCAGATACGCAGTATTTT CASSTGTADTQYF once TRBJ2-3 TRBV19 NA
TGTGCCAGCAGTGCCACTAGCGGGAGTTCCTACGAGCAGTACTTC CASSATSGSSYEQYF few TRBJ2-7 TRBV27 TRBD2
TGTGCCAGCAGCTTAGGGCTAGCGGGAGCCTACGAGCAGTACTTC CASSLGLAGAYEQYF NA TRBJ2-7 TRBV7-2 TRBD2
TGTGCCAGCAGTTACGGGGCCCTAGGCTCCTACGAGCAGTACTTC CASSYGALGSYEQYF NA TRBJ2-7 TRBV6-6 NA
TGCGCCAGCAGCCAGGACAGGGCAGCTAATGAAAAACTGTTTTTT CASSQDRAANEKLFF NA TRBJ1-4 TRBV5-1 TRBD1
TGTGCCAGCAGTTTAAATTGGTACGAGCAGTACTTC CASSLNWYEQYF NA TRBJ2-7 TRBV28 NA
TGTGCCAGCAGCCAAGATGTGTCGGGGGCGCGGTTGGACTATGGCTACACCTTC CASSQDVSGARLDYGYTF NA TRBJ1-2 TRBV7-2 NA
TGTGCCAGCAGCTTAGCGGGGGGACAGTGGCAGTACTTC CASSLAGGQWQYF NA TRBJ2-7 TRBV7-9 NA
TGTGCCAGTAGTATAGAGTCTGGGGCCAACGTCCTGACTTTC CASSIESGANVLTF once TRBJ2-6 TRBV19 NA
TGTGCCAGCAGTGATGAGGGAGGCGAGCAGTACTTC CASSDEGGEQYF NA TRBJ2-7 TRBV2 NA
TGCGCCAGCAGCTTATGGGCCGGGGCCTACGAGCAGTACTTC CASSLWAGAYEQYF NA TRBJ2-7 TRBV5-1 NA
TGTGCCAGCAGCTCTGGACAGCAGGTGGGGAGGCCCTACAATGAGCAGTTCTTC CASSSGQQVGRPYNEQFF few TRBJ2-1 TRBV5-4 NA
TGTGCCAGCAGCTTATGGGGCTGGCAAGAGACCCAGTACTTC CASSLWGWQETQYF NA TRBJ2-5 TRBV7-3 NA
TGTGCCAGCAGTTCGACTCTAGGGCGGGGTAGAAACACCATATATTTT CASSSTLGRGRNTIYF few TRBJ1-3 TRBV27 NA
TGTGCCAGCTCACCAGGGACTGGGCAGACCCAGTACTTC CASSPGTGQTQYF once TRBJ2-5 TRBV18 NA
TGTGCCAGTAGACAGTCGGGGGCAGGGATTAATGAAAAACTGTTTTTT CASRQSGAGINEKLFF once TRBJ1-4 TRBV19 NA
TGTGCCAGCCGGACGTACCAAGAGACCCAGTACTTC CASRTYQETQYF few TRBJ2-5 TRBV7-9 NA
TGCGCCAGCAGCCCGGACCTCCACACCGGGGAGCTGTTTTTT CASSPDLHTGELFF NA TRBJ2-2 TRBV5-1 NA
TGTGCCAGCAGCTCATCGGGGTTCGCTGGGGCCAACGTCCTGACTTTC CASSSSGFAGANVLTF NA TRBJ2-6 TRBV7-6 NA
TGTGCCAGCAGCACCTACGAGCAGTACTTC CASSTYEQYF NA TRBJ2-7 TRBV27 NA
TGTGCCATCACCCAGGACAGGGTGGGTGAAGCTTTCTTT CAITQDRVGEAFF NA TRBJ1-1 TRBV10-3 TRBD1
TGTGCCAGCAGCCAGAGGGGGCGCGGTGTCAATGAGCAGTTCTTC CASSQRGRGVNEQFF NA TRBJ2-1 TRBV14 TRBD1
TGTGCCAGCAGTTGGACAGGGTCGGGGGGCAATCAGCCCCAGCATTTT CASSWTGSGGNQPQHF NA TRBJ1-5 TRBV28 TRBD1
TGCAGCGGGACCGGGACAGGATTTACCGGGGAGCTGTTTTTT CSGTGTGFTGELFF NA TRBJ2-2 TRBV29-1 TRBD1
TGTGCCAGCAGTCCCCTGGGACTAGCGGGAGAGGACAATGAGCAGTTCTTC CASSPLGLAGEDNEQFF NA TRBJ2-1 TRBV27 TRBD2
TGCGCCAGCAGCTTGGGACTAGCTACCAACGAGCAGTACTTC CASSLGLATNEQYF NA TRBJ2-7 TRBV5-1 TRBD2
TGTGCCAGCAGCCCAGACGTGTGGCAGCAAGAGACCCAGTACTTC CASSPDVWQQETQYF NA TRBJ2-5 TRBV7-9 NA
TGTGCCATCGCAGGGACAGGGATATTACATGGCTACACCTTC CAIAGTGILHGYTF once TRBJ1-2 TRBV28 TRBD1
TGTGCCTCAGGGACTAGCGTCGAGCAGTTCTTC CASGTSVEQFF NA TRBJ2-1 TRBV11-3 TRBD2
TGTGCCAGCAGCGCCTTCCCCAGAGTCTCTGGAAACACCATATATTTT CASSAFPRVSGNTIYF NA TRBJ1-3 TRBV13 NA
TGTGCCAGCAGCTTAGGGCCAGGTTCTAGTTCCTATGGCTACACCTTC CASSLGPGSSSYGYTF few TRBJ1-2 TRBV11-2 NA
TGTGCCAGCAGCGTTAGATCTAATTCACCCCTCCACTTT CASSVRSNSPLHF NA TRBJ1-6 TRBV9 NA
TGCGCCAGCAGCCAAGGGGCCACTACTGAAGCTTTCTTT CASSQGATTEAFF NA TRBJ1-1 TRBV4-1 NA
TGTGCCAGCAGCAATCGACAGGCCCCCTACGAGCAGTACTTC CASSNRQAPYEQYF NA TRBJ2-7 TRBV7-9 NA
TGTGCCAGTACCCTTGGACTAGCCCGCCCAACAGATACGCAGTATTTT CASTLGLARPTDTQYF once TRBJ2-3 TRBV19 TRBD2
TGTGCCAGCAGTGGGAGCCTTGCGAACACCGGGGAGCTGTTTTTT CASSGSLANTGELFF once TRBJ2-2 TRBV27 NA
TGTGCCTGGAGTGGGCGGGGAAGGGATACGCAGTATTTT CAWSGRGRDTQYF NA TRBJ2-3 TRBV30 NA
TGTGCCAGCACCCCTGGACAGGGTGGGTCCGGGGAGCTGTTTTTT CASTPGQGGSGELFF NA TRBJ2-2 TRBV5-5 TRBD1
TGTGCCAGCAGCTCCGGGACTAGCGGGAGAGTCACCGGGGAGCTGTTTTTT CASSSGTSGRVTGELFF NA TRBJ2-2 TRBV5-6 TRBD2
TGCGCCAGCAGCCAAGTTGGGGGTACTGAAGCTTTCTTT CASSQVGGTEAFF NA TRBJ1-1 TRBV4-1 NA
TGTGCCAGCATCCTAGGGGGGACCATAAACTATCAGCCCCAGCATTTT CASILGGTINYQPQHF NA TRBJ1-5 TRBV28 NA
TGTGCCAGCAGCCTGGGGGGCTATAGCAATCAGCCCCAGCATTTT CASSLGGYSNQPQHF NA TRBJ1-5 TRBV5-6 NA
TGTGCCAGCTCACCCCTCCAGGGTGCAGATACGCAGTATTTT CASSPLQGADTQYF once TRBJ2-3 TRBV18 NA
TGTGCCAGCACTCCCGGGGGGGATGGCAAAAACATTCAGTACTTC CASTPGGDGKNIQYF NA TRBJ2-4 TRBV28 TRBD2